The clone carrying this T cell receptor beta chain was observed a few times. The antigen remains undetermined. This sample is drawn from a study of spatial heterogeneity in lung cancer. Study-wide context: There were consistently more beta-chain sequences detected than alpha-chain sequences. In raw reads, more than 9.5 appearances on average were recorded for each unique TCR and UMI combination. The study, taken as a whole, reports: More often at tumor resection than at routine follow-up, ubiquitous expanded tumor TCRs were detected in the blood.

Germline CDR1 MGHRA, CDR2 YSYEKL. Between the trimmed V and J ends, which lost 5 bases and 0 bases, there was a span of 13 bases. The CDR3 loop spans 15 amino acids. Every individual TCR cDNA molecule carried its own unique molecular identifier, which allowed correction of PCR and sequencing errors. MiXCR, run by TCRdb on the 5' RACE reads, gives a single entry per CDR3 protein. Of about 85,000 distinct CDR3 sequences listed, roughly a fifth were seen once; the top ten hold 5% to 7.5%. Sample time point: sample taken at primary tumor resection. No cells were sorted before sequencing. The whole RNA sequenced was extracted from tumor, nontumor lung or frozen PBMC.

The chain joins TRBV4-1 to TRBJ2-5, with a weak D call TRBD2 (5 bases). The sequencing here drew on PBMCs, taken at surgery. The source is a male donor with early-stage non-small cell lung cancer. The CDR3 bases are TGCGCCAGCAGCGTGAATACGGGAAACCAAGAGACCCAGTACTTC. It codes for CASSVNTGNQETQYF.